This TCR beta chain came from a study of cytomegalovirus exposure and HLA in healthy donors. The germline CDR1 and CDR2 sequences are SGHAT and FQNNGV. The CDR3 has 15 amino acids. Study results and caveats: Within a later analysis, the majority of CMV-associated TCR beta chains appeared HLA-restricted.

Primers: 60 Vbeta forward and 13 Jbeta reverse. Assay: immunoSEQ multiplex PCR; the TCRdb copy retains only in-frame clones and omits some. Of approximately 190,000 clones listed, approximately 81% are singletons. With respect to this clone: What it binds is not known. At one of its ends the junction is not consistent with the germline gene, which may arise from a read error. Other DNA sequences in the same sample also yield this CDR3.

The receptor was isolated from a young woman in good health and CMV-seropositive. J is TRBJ1-6 and V is TRBV11-2, with TRBD1 matching 9 bases. Sequencing was performed on PBMCs. CDR3: CASSFVGQGNSPLHF. The CDR3 region has the DNA TGTGCTAGCAGCTTCGTTGGACAGGGGAATTCACCCCTCCACTTT.